The rows below give T cell receptor beta chains drawn from one sample of a study of metastatic and nonmetastatic thyroid tumors. Using MiXCR, TCRdb re-called clones from the PCR reads. The data hold 80,000 to 85,000 clones, with under 15% observed a single time. The source material was tumor tissue. The receptor set was obtained from a female donor with papillary thyroid cancer or a benign thyroid nodule (not recorded which). Some clones in this sample may be carry-over from other donors' samples. Both conserved end residues are part of each CDR3. A D gene is named only where the DNA matches it firmly. Expanded clones are given a class, and other clones once, few, many or no size at all.

v_gene,j_gene,d_gene,abundance,CDR3nt,CDR3aa
TRBV6-4,TRBJ2-1,TRBD1,many,TGTGCCAGCAGGGGGGACAGGCTGAATGAGCAGTTCTTC,CASRGDRLNEQFF
TRBV7-9,TRBJ2-7,TRBD1,many,TGTGCCAGCAGCTTGGGACAGGCTTTGGGCGAGCAGTACTTC,CASSLGQALGEQYF
TRBV10-2,TRBJ2-1,-,many,TGCGCCAGCAGTGAGTCGCGGAGTAGCAATGAGCAGTTCTTC,CASSESRSSNEQFF
TRBV2,TRBJ2-5,TRBD2,many,TGTGCCAGCAGTGAAGCGCTTCGTAATAGCGGGATGGGCTTC,CASSEALRNSGMGF
TRBV7-3,TRBJ2-1,-,many,TGTGCCAGCAGCCGTTCGGACTCCCTTCAATGGGAGCAGTTCTTC,CASSRSDSLQWEQFF
TRBV11-2,TRBJ1-5,-,many,TGTGCCAGCAGCCAGCAGGGTGGTCAGCCCCAGCATTTT,CASSQQGGQPQHF
TRBV5-1,TRBJ2-1,-,many,TGCGCCAGCAGATCCCCGGCCAATGAGCAGTTCTTC,CASRSPANEQFF
TRBV9,TRBJ2-2,-,large,TGTGCCAGCAGCGTACAGGGGAGTGCCGGGGAGCTGTTTTTT,CASSVQGSAGELFF
TRBV5-5,TRBJ2-2,-,many,TGTGCCAGCAGCGTAATGGGGGGCTCAGACGGGGAGCTGTTTTTT,CASSVMGGSDGELFF
TRBV6-2/TRBV6-3,TRBJ2-7,TRBD1,many,TGTGCCAGCAGTTTCGGCCGGGACAGGGCCCACGAGCAGTACTTC,CASSFGRDRAHEQYF
TRBV27,TRBJ1-2,-,-,TGTGCCAGCAGTTCACGGGGGCTCCTGGGAGGCTACGCCTTC,CASSSRGLLGGYAF
TRBV10-1,TRBJ2-3,-,many,TGCGCCAGCAGCCAACTTATCCCCCCCGAAACGCAGTATTTT,CASSQLIPPETQYF
TRBV10-3,TRBJ2-6,-,few,TGTGCCATCACCCCTCGGCTAGCCCCCTCTGGGGCCAAAGTCCTGACTTTC,CAITPRLAPSGAKVLTF